Presented here are 29 T cell receptor beta chains from one specimen sequenced in a study of blood T cell repertoires in COVID-19. Measured with immunoSEQ multiplex PCR; TCRdb has only the in-frame clones, and not every one. Of 90,000 to 150,000 clones in the sample, less than 90% were seen once. Material: peripheral blood. The receptors derive from a man older than 75 with acute or convalescent COVID-19.

The V and J genes are TRBV3-1 (or the pseudogene TRBV3-2) and TRBJ1-2, with D perhaps TRBD1 (5 bases). Looked up from germline, CDR1 is LGHDT and CDR2 is YNNKEL (reference sequence). The CDR3 is 12 amino acids. Trimming took off 5 bases at V and 10 bases at J, with 14 bases between the two ends. The CDR3: CASSSGRETYTF. The CDR3 coding sequence is TGTGCCAGCAGCTCAGGGAGGGAGACCTACACCTTC.

The genes are TRBV7-2 and TRBJ2-3, with TRBD1 as a possible D gene (5 bases). Germline V gene lookup returns CDR1 SGHTA and CDR2 FQGNSA. CDR3 length: 16 amino acids. The V end lost 5 bases, the J end lost 3 bases, and 18 bases lay between the germline ends. This chain's CDR3 is CASSPYQGSPTDTQYF. The CDR3 DNA reads TGTGCCAGCAGCCCGTACCAGGGCTCCCCGACAGATACGCAGTATTTT.

This chain uses TRBV6-5 with TRBJ1-2; D possibly corresponds to TRBD1 (6 bases). Trimming removed 6 bases from V and 8 bases from J, with 19 bases in between. The germline CDR1 and CDR2 sequences are MNHEY and SVGAGI. This CDR3 region has 14 residues. CDR3 coding DNA: TGTGCCAGCAGGGCTGCAACAGGGACGGGGGGCTACACCTTC. Residues: CASRAATGTGGYTF.

J is TRBJ2-2 and V is TRBV30; TRBD2 matches 15 bases. J lost 4 bases, V lost 2 bases, and 5 bases had no gene match. The germline V gene encodes CDR1 GTSNPN and CDR2 SVGIG (reference sequence). The CDR3 extends over 17 amino acids. CDR3 bases: TGTGCCTGGAGTTTTAGGACTAGCGGGAGGGTCACCGGGGAGCTGTTTTTT. Protein product: CAWSFRTSGRVTGELFF.

The chain couples TRBV6-5 to TRBJ2-2, with 8 bases that match TRBD1. The CDR3 totals 14 residues. In germline, CDR1 is MNHEY, CDR2 SVGAGI. J gave up 6 bases and V 6 bases, and 6 bases lay outside the gene matches. The DNA of the CDR3 is TGTGCCAGCAGCTCGACAGGGGAGGCCGGGGAGCTGTTTTTT. This sequence encodes CASSSTGEAGELFF.

This clone was recorded only once. V and J are TRBV25-1 and TRBJ1-1, with D hard to call. Germline V gene lookup returns CDR1 MGHDK and CDR2 SYGVNS. Trimming took off 5 bases at V and 2 bases at J, with 9 bases between the two ends. This CDR3 has 13 amino acids. This CDR3 reads CASSPRVNTEAFF. The CDR3 region has the DNA TGTGCCAGCAGTCCGAGAGTTAACACTGAAGCTTTCTTT.

This chain connects TRBV10-3 to TRBJ1-3, with D unresolved. Germline V gene sequence: CDR1 ENHRY, CDR2 SYGVKD. The V end was cut by 10 bases, the J end by 6 bases, with 10 bases between. The CDR3 is 11 residues long. The DNA of the CDR3 is TGTGCCACCACGAGGGAAAACACCATATATTTT. This gives the protein CATTRENTIYF.

The genes are TRBV28 and TRBJ2-3, with 9 positions matching TRBD2. The V gene's germline CDR1 is MDHEN and CDR2 SYDVKM. The CDR3 loop spans 15 amino acids. V trimming: 6 bases; J trimming: 5 bases; junction bases outside the gene matches: 9. CDR3 amino acids: CASSIGVAGVDTQYF. The DNA of the CDR3 is TGTGCCAGCAGCATAGGGGTAGCGGGAGTAGATACGCAGTATTTT.

The rearrangement joins TRBV11-2 to TRBJ1-5; D unclear. V was cut by 1 base and J by 0 bases, with 7 bases left in between. The CDR3 is 15 amino acids. Germline V gene data show CDR1 as SGHAT and CDR2 as FQNNGV. The CDR3 reads CASSLAGNSNQPQHF. Here the CDR3 DNA reads TGTGCCAGCAGCTTAGCGGGAAATAGCAATCAGCCCCAGCATTTT.

This clone has more than one count but fewer than ten. V gene TRBV28 combines with J gene TRBJ1-5; TRBD1 matches 9 bases. V dropped 4 bases and J dropped 1; count of bases not matched to a gene: 23. The CDR3 has 22 residues. Germline V gives CDR1 MDHEN, CDR2 SYDVKM. In nucleotides, the CDR3 is TGTGCCAGCAGTTCACCGGGACAGGGCTCCACAATAGTCGTAGTAAGCAATCAGCCCCAGCATTTT. Encoded protein: CASSSPGQGSTIVVVSNQPQHF.

The chain carries TRBV5-1 and TRBJ2-1; TRBD2 aligns across 13 bases. CDR1 and CDR2 from the germline V gene are SGHRS and YFSETQ. V was pared by 0 bases and J by 6 bases, with 6 bases of the junction left unmatched. This CDR3 comprises 17 residues. The CDR3, as DNA: TGCGCCAGCAGCTTGGTAACTAGCGGGGGGGCCCTCAATGAGCAGTTCTTC. Translating gives CASSLVTSGGALNEQFF.

This chain uses TRBV18 with TRBJ1-3, with TRBD1 as a possible D gene (6 bases). Germline lookup yields CDR1 KGHSH and CDR2 LQKENI. The ends were cut back, 5 bases at V and 3 bases at J, with 8 bases in the middle. The CDR3 runs 13 residues. The CDR3 coding sequence is TGTGCCAGCTCAACAGGGCTTGGAAACACCATATATTTT. Its protein product is CASSTGLGNTIYF.

The table lists this clone with a count of one. The CDR3 DNA is TGTGCCAGCTCCCCCGGAGGCACCCTCTATGGCTACACCTTC. Its protein product is CASSPGGTLYGYTF. The gene calls are TRBV3-1 (or the pseudogene TRBV3-2) and TRBJ1-2; D unresolved. Trimming stripped 8 bases from V and 4 bases from J, with 17 bases between. Germline CDR1 and CDR2: LGHDT and YNNKEL (reference sequence). The CDR3 contains 14 residues.

This rearrangement joins TRBV10-3 to TRBJ2-5, with D perhaps matching TRBD2 (6 bases). Trimming removed 7 bases from V and 5 bases from J, with 14 bases in between. CDR3 size: 13 residues. Germline assignment: CDR1 ENHRY and CDR2 SYGVKD. The CDR3 loop is CAITATRGETQYF. Written as DNA, the CDR3 is TGTGCCATCACCGCGACTAGAGGGGAGACCCAGTACTTC.

This sequence joins TRBV28 and TRBJ1-1; 8 nucleotides match TRBD1. Germline V gene data show CDR1 as MDHEN and CDR2 as SYDVKM. CDR3 length: 15 residues. Trimming took 2 bases from V and 1 from J; bases not matched to a gene: 3. The CDR3 sequence is CASSLKGTGNTEAFF. The CDR3 DNA is TGTGCCAGCAGTTTAAAGGGGACAGGGAACACTGAAGCTTTCTTT.

V usage is TRBV15 and J usage is TRBJ2-3; tentatively, D is TRBD1 (6 bases). CDR3 size: 13 residues. Between the trimmed V and J ends, which lost 5 bases and 4 bases, there was a span of 10 bases. Germline V gives CDR1 LNHNV, CDR2 YYDKDF (reference sequence). The CDR3 nucleotides read TGTGCCACCAGCCAGGGGTGGGCAGATACGCAGTATTTT. Translating it yields CATSQGWADTQYF.

The chain combines TRBV11-1 with TRBJ1-1, with 7 bases lining up with TRBD1. CDR1 SGHAT and CDR2 FQDESV come from the germline V gene (reference sequence). V shed 6 bases and J 4 bases; nucleotides not matched to a gene: 8. The CDR3 runs 14 residues. The CDR3 coding sequence is TGTGCCAGCAGTTCGCCGGGACAGCCCACTGAAGCTTTCTTT. Amino acid sequence: CASSSPGQPTEAFF.

The chain uses TRBV5-1 and TRBJ2-5; TRBD2 agrees at 8 bases. This CDR3 has 15 amino acids. Trimming removed 1 base from V and 7 bases from J; junction bases left unmatched: 9. Germline CDR1 and CDR2: SGHRS and YFSETQ. The CDR3 coding sequence is TGCGCCAGCAGCTTGAGAGGAGCGGGAGAGGTGACCCAGTACTTC. Translation gives CASSLRGAGEVTQYF. Supplemented by reference TRBV5-1 and TRBJ2-5, the full variable domain reads KAGVTQTPRYLIKTRGQQVTLSCSPISGHRSVSWYQQTPGQGLQFLFEYFSETQRNKGNFPGRFSGRQFSNSRSEMNVSTLELGDSALYLCASSLRGAGEVTQYFGPGTRLLVL.

This sequence joins TRBV11-2 and TRBJ1-3, with a weak D call TRBD1 (5 bases). The CDR3 extends over 16 amino acids. Trimming removed 5 bases from V and 0 bases from J, with 14 bases in between. CDR1 and CDR2 from the germline V gene are SGHAT and FQNNGV. In nucleotides, the CDR3 is TGTGCCAGCAGCGCGGCCCAGGGTAACTCTGGAAACACCATATATTTT. Its translation is CASSAAQGNSGNTIYF.

The count of this clone is one. This chain connects TRBV6-5 to TRBJ1-1; 8 bases line up with TRBD1. V shed 6 bases and J 3 bases; nucleotides not matched to a gene: 6. CDR1 is MNHEY and CDR2 is SVGAGI in the germline V gene. The CDR3 runs 14 residues. The CDR3: CASSHMTGDTEAFF. The CDR3 bases are TGTGCCAGCAGCCATATGACAGGGGACACTGAAGCTTTCTTT.

The J gene is TRBJ2-1, the V gene TRBV11-3; 8 bases are shared with TRBD1. Trimming at V came to 5 bases and at J to 8 bases, leaving 11 bases not matched to a gene. This CDR3 comprises 15 residues. Germline-derived CDR1 and CDR2 are SGHNT and YENEEA. Here the CDR3 reads CASSLGQGAYDEQFF. CDR3 bases: TGTGCCAGCAGCCTCGGACAGGGCGCTTACGATGAGCAGTTCTTC. The entire variable domain, with the rest obtained from reference TRBV11-3 and TRBJ2-1, is as follows: EAGVVQSPRYKIIEKKQPVAFWCNPISGHNTLYWYLQNLGQGPELLIRYENEEAVDDSQLPKDRFSAERLKGVDSTLKIQPAELGDSAVYLCASSLGQGAYDEQFFGPGTRLTVL.

The chain carries TRBV30 and TRBJ1-5, with 8 nucleotides matching TRBD1. The germline V gene has CDR1 GTSNPN and CDR2 SVGIG (reference sequence). After removal of 1 base from V and 7 bases from J, the junction contained 9 bases not matched to a gene. CDR3 length: 15 residues. The CDR3 DNA reads as TGTGCCTGGAGTGAGGGGACAGGCGAAAAACAGCCCCAGCATTTT. Encoded protein: CAWSEGTGEKQPQHF. Variable domain in full (rest from reference TRBV30 and TRBJ1-5): SQTIHQWPATLVQPVGSPLSLECTVEGTSNPNLYWYRQAAGRGLQLLFYSVGIGQISSEVPQNLSASRPQDRQFILSSKKLLLSDSGFYLCAWSEGTGEKQPQHFGDGTRLSIL.

The rearrangement joins TRBV20-1 to TRBJ2-7; D is unclear. Germline loops: CDR1 DFQATT, CDR2 SNEGSKA (reference sequence). V lost 7 bases and J lost 3, with 10 bases in between. The CDR3 runs to 11 residues. The DNA of the CDR3 is TGCAGTGGGGCGACCCACTACGAGCAGTACTTC. This gives the protein CSGATHYEQYF.

This clone was seen only once. This chain connects TRBV7-3 to TRBJ1-1; 9 bases line up with TRBD1. CDR1 and CDR2 (germline): SGHTA, FQGTGA. The V gene end was trimmed by 5 bases and the J gene end by 1 base; junction bases not matched to a gene: 2. The length of the CDR3 is 14 residues. The CDR3 region has the DNA TGTGCCAGCAGCCCGACAGGGGGGAACACTGAAGCTTTCTTT. As protein: CASSPTGGNTEAFF.

In its sample, this clone was seen a few times. The V and J genes are TRBV18 and TRBJ1-6; 7 nucleotides line up with TRBD1. Unmatched junction bases numbered 5, after V lost 1 base and J lost 8 bases. Germline CDR1 KGHSH, CDR2 LQKENI. This CDR3 has 15 residues. The CDR3 nucleotides read TGTGCCAGCTCACCACGGGACAGTTGGGATTCACCCCTCCACTTT. It is translated as CASSPRDSWDSPLHF.

The chain has TRBV28 and TRBJ1-1, with D hard to call. CDR1 and CDR2 from the germline V gene are MDHEN and SYDVKM. The CDR3 covers 12 residues. Trimming left V 4 bases short and J 1 base short, with 4 bases between. DNA for the CDR3: TGTGCCAGCAGTTACAAGAACACTGAAGCTTTCTTT. Translation gives CASSYKNTEAFF.

The J gene is TRBJ1-2, the V gene TRBV11-2; 7 bases align to TRBD1. The CDR3 loop spans 16 amino acids. With 1 base clipped from V and 7 bases from J, the junction kept 12 bases outside the gene matches. Germline V CDR1 and CDR2: SGHAT, FQNNGV. The CDR3 sequence is CASSLGGQFPHGGYTF. CDR3 DNA sequence: TGTGCCAGCAGCTTAGGGGGACAGTTCCCCCACGGTGGCTACACCTTC.

J is TRBJ1-2 and V is TRBV10-1; TRBD1 matches at 7 bases. The trim removed 6 bases at V and 3 bases at J, leaving 4 bases unmatched. CDR1 WNHNN and CDR2 SYGVQD come from the germline V gene (reference sequence). The CDR3 is made up of 13 amino acids. CDR3 in DNA: TGCGCCAGCAGCCCGGGACAGCACTATGGCTACACCTTC. It translates to CASSPGQHYGYTF.

A few counts support this clone. The gene calls are TRBV6-5 and TRBJ2-7, with D maybe TRBD1 (6 bases). From germline, CDR1 is MNHEY and CDR2 SVGAGI. There are 15 residues in the CDR3. V was pared by 0 bases and J by 0 bases, with 9 bases between. CDR3 protein: CASSYSGRGSYEQYF. In DNA form, the CDR3 reads TGTGCCAGCAGTTACTCGGGCAGGGGCTCCTACGAGCAGTACTTC.